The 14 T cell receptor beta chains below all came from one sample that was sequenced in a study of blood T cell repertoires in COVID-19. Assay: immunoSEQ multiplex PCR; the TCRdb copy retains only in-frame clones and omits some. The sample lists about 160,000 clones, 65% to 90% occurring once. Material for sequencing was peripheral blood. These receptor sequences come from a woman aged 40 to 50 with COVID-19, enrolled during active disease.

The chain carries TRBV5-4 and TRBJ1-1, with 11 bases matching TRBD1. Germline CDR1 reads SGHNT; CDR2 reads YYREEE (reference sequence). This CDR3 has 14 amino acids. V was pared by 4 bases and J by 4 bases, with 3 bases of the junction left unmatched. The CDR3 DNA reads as TGTGCCAGCAGCCTCGGGACAGGGGGCACTGAAGCTTTCTTT. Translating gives CASSLGTGGTEAFF.

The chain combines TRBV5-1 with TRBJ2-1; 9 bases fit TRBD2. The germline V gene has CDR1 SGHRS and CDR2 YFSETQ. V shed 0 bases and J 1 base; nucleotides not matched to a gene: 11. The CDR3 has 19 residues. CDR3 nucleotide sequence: TGCGCCAGCAGCTTGGGTTCCCCGTGGACTAGCGATTCCTACAATGAGCAGTTCTTC. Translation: CASSLGSPWTSDSYNEQFF. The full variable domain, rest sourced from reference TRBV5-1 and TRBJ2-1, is KAGVTQTPRYLIKTRGQQVTLSCSPISGHRSVSWYQQTPGQGLQFLFEYFSETQRNKGNFPGRFSGRQFSNSRSEMNVSTLELGDSALYLCASSLGSPWTSDSYNEQFFGPGTRLTVL.

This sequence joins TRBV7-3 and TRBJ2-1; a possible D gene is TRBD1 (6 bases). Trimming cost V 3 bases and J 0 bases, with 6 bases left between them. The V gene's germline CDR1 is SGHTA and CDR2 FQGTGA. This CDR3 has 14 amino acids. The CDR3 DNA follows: TGTGCCAGCAGCTTGACAGGCTCCTACAATGAGCAGTTCTTC. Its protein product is CASSLTGSYNEQFF.

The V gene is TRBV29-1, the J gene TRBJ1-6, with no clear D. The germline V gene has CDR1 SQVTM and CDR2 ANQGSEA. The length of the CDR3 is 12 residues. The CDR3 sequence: CAGRYLNSPLHF. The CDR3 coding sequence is TGCGCGGGGAGGTATTTAAATTCACCCCTCCACTTT.

The CDR3 here is CAGIRGRCLRAGGDTEAFF. In nucleotides, the CDR3 is TGTGCCGGGATCAGGGGGAGGTGTTTGAGGGCGGGAGGTGACACTGAAGCTTTCTTT. This chain connects TRBV19 to TRBJ1-1, with 7 bases fitting TRBD1. There are 19 residues in the CDR3. Germline CDR1 LNHDA, CDR2 SQIVND (reference sequence). Trimming at V came to 11 bases and at J to 3 bases, leaving 27 bases not matched to a gene.

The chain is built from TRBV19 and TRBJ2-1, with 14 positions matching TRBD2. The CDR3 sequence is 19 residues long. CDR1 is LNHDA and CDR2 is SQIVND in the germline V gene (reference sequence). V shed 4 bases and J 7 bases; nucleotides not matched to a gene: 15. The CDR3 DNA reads TGTGCCAGTAGTACCGGACTAGCGGGGGGACCTCCCTCCGCAAATGAGCAGTTCTTC. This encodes CASSTGLAGGPPSANEQFF.

As DNA, the CDR3 is TGTGCCAGTAATTGGCGGGAGTTCGCAGATACGCAGTATTTT. The encoded protein is CASNWREFADTQYF. This chain uses TRBV19 with TRBJ2-3; 7 bases align to TRBD2. V was pared by 7 bases and J by 4 bases, with 8 bases of the junction left unmatched. Looked up from germline, CDR1 is LNHDA and CDR2 is SQIVND (reference sequence). This CDR3 comprises 14 residues. Full variable domain (outside the CDR3, taken from reference TRBV19 and TRBJ2-3): DGGITQSPKYLFRKEGQNVTLSCEQNLNHDAMYWYRQDPGQGLRLIYYSQIVNDFQKGDIAEGYSVSREKKESFPLTVTSAQKNPTAFYLCASNWREFADTQYFGPGTRLTVL.

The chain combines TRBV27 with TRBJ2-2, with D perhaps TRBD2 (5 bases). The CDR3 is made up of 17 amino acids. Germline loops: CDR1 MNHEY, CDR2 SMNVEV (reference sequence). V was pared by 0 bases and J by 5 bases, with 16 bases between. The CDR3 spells CASSLSIGFRGTGELFF. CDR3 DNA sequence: TGTGCCAGCAGTTTATCGATAGGGTTTCGAGGGACCGGGGAGCTGTTTTTT.

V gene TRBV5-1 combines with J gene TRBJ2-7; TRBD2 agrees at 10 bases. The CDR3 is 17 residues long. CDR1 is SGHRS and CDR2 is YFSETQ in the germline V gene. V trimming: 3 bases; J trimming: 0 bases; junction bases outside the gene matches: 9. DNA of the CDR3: TGCGCCAGCAGCTCGGGTCTAGCGGGAGTTGGCTCCTACGAGCAGTACTTC. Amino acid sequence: CASSSGLAGVGSYEQYF.

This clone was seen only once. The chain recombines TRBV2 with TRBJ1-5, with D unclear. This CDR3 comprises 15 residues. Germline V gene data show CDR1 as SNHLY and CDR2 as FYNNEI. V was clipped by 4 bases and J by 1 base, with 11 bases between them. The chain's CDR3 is CASSVWERSNQPQHF. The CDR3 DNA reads TGTGCCAGCAGTGTATGGGAGAGGAGCAATCAGCCCCAGCATTTT. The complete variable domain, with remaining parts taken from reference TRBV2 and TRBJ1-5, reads EPEVTQTPSHQVTQMGQEVILRCVPISNHLYFYWYRQILGQKVEFLVSFYNNEISEKSEIFDDQFSVERPDGSNFTLKIRSTKLEDSAMYFCASSVWERSNQPQHFGDGTRLSIL.

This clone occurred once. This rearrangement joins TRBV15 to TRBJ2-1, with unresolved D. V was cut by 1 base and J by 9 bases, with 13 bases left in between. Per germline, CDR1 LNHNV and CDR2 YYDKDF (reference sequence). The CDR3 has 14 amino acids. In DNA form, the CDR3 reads TGTGCCACCAGCAGAGGGCCTGGCAGGCGTGAGCAGTTCTTC. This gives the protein CATSRGPGRREQFF.

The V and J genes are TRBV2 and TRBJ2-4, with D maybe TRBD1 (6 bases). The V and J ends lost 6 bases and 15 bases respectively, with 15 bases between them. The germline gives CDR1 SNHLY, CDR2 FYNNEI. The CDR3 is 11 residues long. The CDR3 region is CASSVPGHPYF. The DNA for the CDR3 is TGTGCCAGCAGCGTTCCGGGACACCCGTACTTC.

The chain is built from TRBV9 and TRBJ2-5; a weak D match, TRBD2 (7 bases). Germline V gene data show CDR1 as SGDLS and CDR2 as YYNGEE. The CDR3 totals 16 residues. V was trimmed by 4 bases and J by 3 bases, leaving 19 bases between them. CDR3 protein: CASSKGEGEGEETQYF. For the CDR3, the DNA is TGTGCCAGCAGCAAAGGAGAGGGGGAGGGTGAAGAGACCCAGTACTTC. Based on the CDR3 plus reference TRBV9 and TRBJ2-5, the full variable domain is DSGVTQTPKHLITATGQRVTLRCSPRSGDLSVYWYQQSLDQGLQFLIQYYNGEERAKGNILERFSAQQFPDLHSELNLSSLELGDSALYFCASSKGEGEGEETQYFGPGTRLLVL.

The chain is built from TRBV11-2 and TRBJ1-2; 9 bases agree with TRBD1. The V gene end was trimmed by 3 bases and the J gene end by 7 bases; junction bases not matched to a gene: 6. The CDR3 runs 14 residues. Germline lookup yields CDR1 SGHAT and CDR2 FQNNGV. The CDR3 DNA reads TGTGCCAGCAGCTTTAGTGAGACAGGGGGTGGCTACACCTTC. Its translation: CASSFSETGGGYTF.